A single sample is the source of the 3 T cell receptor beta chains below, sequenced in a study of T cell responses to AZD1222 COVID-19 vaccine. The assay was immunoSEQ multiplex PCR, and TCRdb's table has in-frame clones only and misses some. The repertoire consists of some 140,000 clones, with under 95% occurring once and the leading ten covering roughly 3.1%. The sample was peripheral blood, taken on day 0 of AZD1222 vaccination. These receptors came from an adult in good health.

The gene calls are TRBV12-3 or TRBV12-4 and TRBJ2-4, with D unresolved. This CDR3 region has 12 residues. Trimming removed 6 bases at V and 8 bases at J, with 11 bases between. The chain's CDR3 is CASSYEGYIQYF. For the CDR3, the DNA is TGTGCCAGCAGCTATGAAGGCTACATTCAGTACTTC.

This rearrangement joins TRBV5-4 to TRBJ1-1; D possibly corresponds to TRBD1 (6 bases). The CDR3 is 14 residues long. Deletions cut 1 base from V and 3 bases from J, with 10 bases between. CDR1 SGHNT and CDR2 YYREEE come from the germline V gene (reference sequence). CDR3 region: CASSLQGRDTEAFF. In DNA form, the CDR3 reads TGTGCCAGCAGCTTGCAGGGGAGGGACACTGAAGCTTTCTTT.

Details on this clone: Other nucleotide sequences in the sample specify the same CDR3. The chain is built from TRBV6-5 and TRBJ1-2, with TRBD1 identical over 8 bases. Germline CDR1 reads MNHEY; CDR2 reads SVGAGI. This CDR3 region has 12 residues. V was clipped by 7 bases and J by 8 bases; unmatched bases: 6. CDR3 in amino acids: CASTTQGGGYTF. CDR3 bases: TGTGCCAGCACAACACAGGGGGGAGGCTACACCTTC.